The T cell receptor (beta chain) under discussion was sequenced for a study of T cell responses to AZD1222 COVID-19 vaccine. As for the study in general: Second-dose intervals near 4 or 12 weeks were combined. Points from the study as a whole: Variant regions that are unmutated are reportedly the target of nearly half of spike-specific TCRs. Spike-specific TCRs gained breadth and depth after people received two AZD1222 doses.

Libraries were prepared by immunoSEQ multiplex PCR; TCRdb keeps only in-frame clonotypes and omits some of them. Of 150,000 to 200,000 clones listed, nearly 95% are singletons. Comments on this clone: The antigen is not known.

The CDR3 runs 16 residues. Germline CDR1 reads GTSNPN; CDR2 reads SVGIG (reference sequence). With V trimmed by 2 bases and J by 2 bases, 11 bases remained unmatched. This sequence joins TRBV30 and TRBJ2-5; 7 nucleotides align to TRBD1. The sequenced sample was peripheral blood, obtained on day 0 of AZD1222 vaccination. This clonotype originated in an adult in good health. CDR3 sequence: CAWSLGRAQGQETQYF. CDR3 bases: TGTGCCTGGAGTTTGGGCAGGGCACAGGGGCAAGAGACCCAGTACTTC.